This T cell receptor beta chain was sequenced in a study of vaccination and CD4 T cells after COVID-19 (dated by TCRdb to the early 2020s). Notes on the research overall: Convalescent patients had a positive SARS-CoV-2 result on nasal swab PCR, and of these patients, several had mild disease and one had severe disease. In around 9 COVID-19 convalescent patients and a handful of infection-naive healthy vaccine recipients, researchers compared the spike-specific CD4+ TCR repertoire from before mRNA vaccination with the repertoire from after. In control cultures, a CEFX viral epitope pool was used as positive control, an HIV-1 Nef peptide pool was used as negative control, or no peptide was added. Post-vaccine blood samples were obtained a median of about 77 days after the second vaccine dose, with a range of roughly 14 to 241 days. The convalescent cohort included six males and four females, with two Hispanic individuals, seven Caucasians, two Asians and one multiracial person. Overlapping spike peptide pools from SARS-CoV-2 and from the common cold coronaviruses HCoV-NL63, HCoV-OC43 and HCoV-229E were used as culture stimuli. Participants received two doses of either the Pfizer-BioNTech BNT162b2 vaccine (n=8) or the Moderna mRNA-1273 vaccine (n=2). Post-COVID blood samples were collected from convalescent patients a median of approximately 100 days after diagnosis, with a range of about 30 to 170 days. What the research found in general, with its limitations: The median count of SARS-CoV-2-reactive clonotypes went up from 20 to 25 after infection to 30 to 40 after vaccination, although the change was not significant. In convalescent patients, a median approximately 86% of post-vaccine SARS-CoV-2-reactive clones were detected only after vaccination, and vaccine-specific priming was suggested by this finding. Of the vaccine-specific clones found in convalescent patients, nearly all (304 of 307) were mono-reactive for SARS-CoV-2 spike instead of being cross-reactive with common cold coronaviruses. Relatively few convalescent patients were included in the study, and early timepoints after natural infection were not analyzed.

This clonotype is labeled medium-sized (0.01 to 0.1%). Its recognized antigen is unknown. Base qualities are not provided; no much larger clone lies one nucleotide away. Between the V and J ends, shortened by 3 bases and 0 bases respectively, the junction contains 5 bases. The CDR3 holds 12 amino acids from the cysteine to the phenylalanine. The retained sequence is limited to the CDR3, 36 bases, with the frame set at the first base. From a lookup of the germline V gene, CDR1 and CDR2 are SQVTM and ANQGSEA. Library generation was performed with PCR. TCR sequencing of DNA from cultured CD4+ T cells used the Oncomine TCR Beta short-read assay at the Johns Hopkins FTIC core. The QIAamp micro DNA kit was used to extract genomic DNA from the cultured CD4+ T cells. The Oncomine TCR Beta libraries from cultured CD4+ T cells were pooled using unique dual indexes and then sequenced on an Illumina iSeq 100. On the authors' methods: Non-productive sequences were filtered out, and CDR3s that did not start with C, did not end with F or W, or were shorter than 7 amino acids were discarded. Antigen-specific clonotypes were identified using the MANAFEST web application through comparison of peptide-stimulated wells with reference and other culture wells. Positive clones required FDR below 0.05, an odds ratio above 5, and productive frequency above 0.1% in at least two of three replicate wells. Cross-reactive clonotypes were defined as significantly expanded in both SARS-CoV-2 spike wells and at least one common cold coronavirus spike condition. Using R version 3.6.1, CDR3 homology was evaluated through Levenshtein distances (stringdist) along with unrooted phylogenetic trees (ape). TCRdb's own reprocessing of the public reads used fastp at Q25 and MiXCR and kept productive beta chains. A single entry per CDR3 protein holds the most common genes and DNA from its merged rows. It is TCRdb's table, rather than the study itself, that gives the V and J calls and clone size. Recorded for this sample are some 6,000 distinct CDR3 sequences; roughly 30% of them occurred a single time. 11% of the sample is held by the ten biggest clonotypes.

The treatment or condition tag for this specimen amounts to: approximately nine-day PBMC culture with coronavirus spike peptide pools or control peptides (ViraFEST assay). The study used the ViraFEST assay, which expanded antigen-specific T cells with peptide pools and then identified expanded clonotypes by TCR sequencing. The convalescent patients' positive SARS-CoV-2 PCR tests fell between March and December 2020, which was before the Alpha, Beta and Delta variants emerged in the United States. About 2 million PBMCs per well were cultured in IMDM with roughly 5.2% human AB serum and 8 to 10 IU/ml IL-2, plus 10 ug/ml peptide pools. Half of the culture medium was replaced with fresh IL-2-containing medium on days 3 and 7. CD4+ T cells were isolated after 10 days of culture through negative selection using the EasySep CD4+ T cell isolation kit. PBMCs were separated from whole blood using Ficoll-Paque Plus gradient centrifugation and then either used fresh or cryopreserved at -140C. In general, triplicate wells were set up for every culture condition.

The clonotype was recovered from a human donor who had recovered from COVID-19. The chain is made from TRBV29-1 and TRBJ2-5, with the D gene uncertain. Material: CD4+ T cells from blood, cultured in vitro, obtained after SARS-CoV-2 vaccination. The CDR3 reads CSVDSDQETQYF. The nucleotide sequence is TGCAGCGTTGACAGCGACCAAGAGACCCAGTACTTC.